This T cell receptor beta chain was documented in a study of response to subunit inactivated influenza vaccine. Study-level results: Authors suggested each seasonal flu vaccination may recruit only limited numbers of new T cells.

This clonotype was observed a handful of times. What it recognizes is unknown. MiXCR, run by TCRdb on the RT-PCR reads, gives a single entry per CDR3 protein. The table shows some 850,000 distinct CDR3 sequences, with about a fifth occurring only once. V shed 2 bases and J shed 2 bases, with 13 bases lying between them. Germline-derived CDR1 and CDR2 are KGHSH and LQKENI. The CDR3 runs 15 residues. Sample: PBMCs from blood, taken 5 days after vaccination. This sequence originates from a man in his forties or fifties who received an inactivated influenza vaccine. The V gene is TRBV18, the J gene TRBJ2-7; a possible D gene is TRBD2 (7 bases). The CDR3 region is CASSPAKGGTYEQYF. CDR3 nucleotides: TGTGCCAGCTCACCAGCGAAGGGGGGGACCTACGAGCAGTACTTC.